The rows below give T cell receptor beta chains drawn from one sample of a study of cytomegalovirus exposure and HLA in healthy donors. The assay was immunoSEQ multiplex PCR, and TCRdb's table has in-frame clones only and misses some. The repertoire consists of about 200,000 clones, with about 82% occurring once and the leading ten covering around 2.8%. Sequenced input: PBMCs. Receptor source: a man aged 30 to 45 in good health and CMV-seronegative. Each CDR3 is given without its conserved first and last residue. The order of the fields is V gene, J gene, clone size, CDR3 protein. Size is stated for part of the rows, as once, few or many counts, or as a class when the clone is expanded.

V: TRBV7-8
J: TRBJ2-3
size: -
CDR3: ATSRDPTSGGTQY

V: TRBV18
J: TRBJ2-5
size: -
CDR3: ASSALTGDETQY

V: TRBV6-5
J: TRBJ2-1
size: -
CDR3: ASRIQGYYNEQF

V: TRBV7-9
J: TRBJ1-1
size: -
CDR3: ASSIASGVSEAF

V: TRBV6-1
J: TRBJ2-3
size: -
CDR3: ASSEALAGGPRKDTQY

V: TRBV28
J: TRBJ1-5
size: few
CDR3: ASSLGQGASLVQPQH

V: TRBV6-1
J: TRBJ2-7
size: -
CDR3: ASSDRPGGSYEQY

V: TRBV6-5
J: TRBJ2-5
size: -
CDR3: ASSQDRRETQY

V: TRBV7-9
J: TRBJ2-3
size: once
CDR3: ASSFSGLAGGLGTDTQY

V: TRBV11-1
J: TRBJ1-3
size: -
CDR3: ASSLGEDRRNSGNTIY

V: TRBV5-1
J: TRBJ2-5
size: -
CDR3: ASSLAVGQGQETQY

V: TRBV4-3
J: TRBJ2-6
size: -
CDR3: ASSQDVGAGASVLT

V: TRBV20-1
J: TRBJ2-3
size: few
CDR3: SARGRDTQY

V: TRBV27
J: TRBJ1-2
size: -
CDR3: ASSSATSHYGYT

V: TRBV21-1
J: TRBJ2-7
size: -
CDR3: ASSKALKPPY

V: TRBV7-9
J: TRBJ1-2
size: few
CDR3: SSSLQGADTNGYT

V: TRBV25-1
J: TRBJ1-2
size: -
CDR3: ASSELGGSNYGYT

V: TRBV15
J: TRBJ2-6
size: -
CDR3: ATSRDRGSGANVLT

V: TRBV5-6
J: TRBJ2-7
size: -
CDR3: ASSFGRGDYEQY

V: TRBV6-1
J: TRBJ2-7
size: -
CDR3: ASIKTGSYEQY